This T cell receptor (beta chain) came from a study of blood T cell repertoires in COVID-19. A remark on this clone: The same CDR3 is also encoded by other DNA sequences in this sample.

In the authors' methods: Researchers report that nucleated cell counts were estimated from reference gene primer amplification. Only in-frame clones appear in the TCRdb table, and some are missing; sequencing was by immunoSEQ multiplex PCR. The D gene and trimming were derived from the DNA, and the V and J assignments and clone size from that table. The sample has 250,000 to 400,000 clones, approximately 87% seen once. The sequenced sample was peripheral blood. The clonotype originates from a young woman with COVID-19, enrolled during active disease.

The CDR3 nucleotides read TGTGCCAGCAGTTTAGGCAGGGATCAGCCCCAGCATTTT. Protein: CASSLGRDQPQHF. This chain joins TRBV12-3 or TRBV12-4 and TRBJ1-5; D perhaps matches TRBD1 (5 bases). This CDR3 has 13 residues. Trimming shortened V by 1 base and J by 5 bases, and 6 bases separated the two germline ends.